Here is one T cell receptor (beta chain) with its context. The assay was immunoSEQ multiplex PCR, and TCRdb's table has in-frame clones only and misses some. Among about 20,000 clones listed, 82% were seen once. V was shortened by 6 bases and J by 4 bases, with 16 bases between the two germline ends. Germline V gives CDR1 SNHLY, CDR2 FYNNEI. The CDR3 spans 14 residues. Treatment of the sample: randomized to nivolumab then ipilimumab (arm A) or the reverse (arm B). This record belongs to a study of sequential checkpoint blockade in melanoma. This TCR was sampled from a human donor with melanoma. The rearrangement joins TRBV2 to TRBJ2-7; no clear D gene. Sequenced material: CD8+ T cells sorted from blood (inferred from file names), taken from a patient given nivolumab and ipilimumab in sequence. The CDR3 reads CASSLSGKSYEQYF. The CDR3 region has the DNA TGTGCCAGCAGCTTATCAGGTAAAAGTTACGAGCAGTACTTC.